This record looks at one TCR beta chain sequence and its context. This record comes from a study of cytomegalovirus exposure and HLA in healthy donors. Germline loops: CDR1 ENHRY, CDR2 SYGVKD. The CDR3 is 13 amino acids. V lost 4 bases and J 2 bases, leaving 8 bases between the germline ends. PCR primers comprised 60 Vbeta and 13 Jbeta primers. The repertoire was sequenced with immunoSEQ multiplex PCR; TCRdb's copy has only in-frame clones and lacks some. The data hold roughly 160,000 clones, with roughly 79% observed a single time. Sequencing was performed on PBMCs. The chain uses TRBV10-3 and TRBJ2-5; TRBD2 might be the D (5 bases). This receptor was taken from a man aged 30 to 39 in good health and CMV-seronegative. This CDR3 reads CAISGEIQETQYF. In nucleotides, the CDR3 is TGTGCCATCAGTGGGGAGATTCAAGAGACCCAGTACTTC.